Shown below are 5 T cell receptor beta chains from a single sample sequenced in a study of sequential checkpoint blockade in melanoma. Indicated treatment: randomized to nivolumab then ipilimumab (arm A) or the reverse (arm B). The repertoire was sequenced with immunoSEQ multiplex PCR; TCRdb's copy has only in-frame clones and lacks some. The data show approximately 2,700 clones, with 22% seen just once and over 15% held by the top ten. The sample in question was tumor tissue (inferred from file names), obtained from a patient given nivolumab and ipilimumab in sequence. These receptors originate from a human donor with melanoma.

V usage is TRBV28 and J usage is TRBJ2-7; TRBD1 aligns across 10 bases. This CDR3 region has 12 residues. Germline CDR1 and CDR2: MDHEN and SYDVKM. Losses at the gene ends were 10 bases for V and 4 bases for J; bases not matched to a gene: 4. The CDR3 coding sequence is TGTGCCACACGGACAGGGGGTTACGAGCAGTACTTC. Translation gives CATRTGGYEQYF.

The sample holds a few counts of this clone. This CDR3 is CAWSPSVGGNEKLFF. CDR3 nucleotide sequence: TGTGCCTGGAGCCCCTCAGTTGGTGGGAATGAAAAACTGTTTTTT. The chain links TRBV30 to TRBJ1-4; D gene ambiguous. With 3 bases removed from V and 5 bases from J, the gap between germline ends came to 16 bases. This CDR3 comprises 15 residues. Germline values: CDR1 GTSNPN, CDR2 SVGIG (reference sequence). Variable domain in full (rest from reference TRBV30 and TRBJ1-4): SQTIHQWPATLVQPVGSPLSLECTVEGTSNPNLYWYRQAAGRGLQLLFYSVGIGQISSEVPQNLSASRPQDRQFILSSKKLLLSDSGFYLCAWSPSVGGNEKLFFGSGTQLSVL.

The chain joins TRBV30 to TRBJ1-6; no reliable D call. The germline V gene encodes CDR1 GTSNPN and CDR2 SVGIG (reference sequence). This CDR3 comprises 14 residues. V was trimmed by 8 bases and J by 0 bases, leaving 11 bases between them. The CDR3 reads CATDLSSYNSPLHF. Here the CDR3 DNA reads TGTGCCACGGACCTGAGCTCCTATAATTCACCCCTCCACTTT.

This clone was counted between two and nine times. This rearrangement joins TRBV30 to TRBJ2-3; the match to TRBD1 covers 7 bases. This CDR3 spans 16 amino acids. Germline CDR1 GTSNPN, CDR2 SVGIG (reference sequence). V lost 2 bases, J lost 4 bases, and 12 bases stayed unmatched. CDR3 nucleotides: TGTGCCTGGAGTATACAGGGGCGCGGGTGGGCAGATACGCAGTATTTT. Protein sequence: CAWSIQGRGWADTQYF.

This chain links TRBV30 with TRBJ1-4; 10 positions match TRBD1. This CDR3 spans 14 amino acids. Germline V CDR1 and CDR2: GTSNPN, SVGIG (reference sequence). Losses at the gene ends were 4 bases for V and 8 bases for J; bases not matched to a gene: 7. CDR3 DNA: TGTGCCTGGAATATGGGACAGGGGAACGAAAAACTGTTTTTT. It codes for CAWNMGQGNEKLFF.